The present TCR beta chain was sequenced within a study of CD8 T cells in Susac syndrome. Study-wide findings and caveats: The authors acknowledged that their TCR sequencing and HLA analysis involved a relatively small number of individuals.

Sequencing targeted TCR beta in blood CD8+ and CD4+ T cells. TEMRA cells underwent FACS enrichment and CD8+ and CD4+ T cells underwent negative isolation. Germline V CDR1 and CDR2: MNHEY, SVGEGT. This CDR3 region has 12 residues. Trimming took 8 bases from V and 3 from J; bases not matched to a gene: 3. In regard to this clonotype: Its antigen remains unknown.

Random hexamers were used to reverse transcribe about 0.45 to 1 ug of RNA. Amplification of TCR beta CDR3 by immunoSEQ multiplex PCR spanned 54 Vbeta and 13 Jbeta. TCRdb fed the immunoSEQ multiplex PCR reads into MiXCR, producing one record per CDR3 protein. Of 300,000 or so distinct CDR3 sequences listed, around 92% are singletons. The sample comprised CD4+ T cells from PBMCs. This clonotype originated in a human donor with multiple sclerosis. The chain carries TRBV6-2 or TRBV6-3 and TRBJ2-5, with 7 bases aligning to TRBD1. CDR3 region: CASSDREETQYF. The CDR3 DNA reads TGTGCCAGCTCCGACAGGGAAGAGACCCAGTACTTC.